The rows below give T cell receptor beta chains drawn from one sample of a study of T cell responses to AZD1222 COVID-19 vaccine. The data were produced by immunoSEQ multiplex PCR, yet TCRdb's version contains in-frame clones alone and is incomplete. The sample contains 65,000 to 70,000 clones, 75% to 85% of which appear only once. The source material was peripheral blood, sampled on day 0 of AZD1222 vaccination. Source of these receptors: an adult in good health. Both conserved end residues are part of each CDR3. Fields, in order: D gene, clone size, V gene, J gene, CDR3 protein, CDR3 DNA. The D gene is left open where the match is weak. Clone size is given for some rows only: seen once, a few or many times, or a class if the clone is expanded.

d_gene: TRBD1
abundance: -
v_gene: TRBV5-4
j_gene: TRBJ1-2
CDR3aa: CASSDPRQGPYGYTF
CDR3nt: TGTGCCAGCAGTGACCCACGACAGGGCCCCTATGGCTACACCTTC

d_gene: TRBD2
abundance: -
v_gene: TRBV3-1/TRBV3-2
j_gene: TRBJ2-4
CDR3aa: CASSQDKAGGLAKNIQYF
CDR3nt: TGTGCCAGCAGCCAAGATAAAGCGGGGGGTTTAGCCAAAAACATTCAGTACTTC

d_gene: -
abundance: -
v_gene: TRBV30
j_gene: TRBJ1-5
CDR3aa: CAWENLLNQPQHF
CDR3nt: TGTGCCTGGGAGAACCTACTTAATCAGCCCCAGCATTTT

d_gene: TRBD1
abundance: -
v_gene: TRBV28
j_gene: TRBJ2-7
CDR3aa: CASSLILTGGSYEQYF
CDR3nt: TGTGCCAGCAGTTTAATCCTGACAGGGGGTTCTTACGAGCAGTACTTC

d_gene: -
abundance: -
v_gene: TRBV5-6
j_gene: TRBJ1-3
CDR3aa: CASSGTNGNTIYF
CDR3nt: TGTGCCAGCAGCGGAACGAACGGAAACACCATATATTTT

d_gene: -
abundance: -
v_gene: TRBV5-6
j_gene: TRBJ2-7
CDR3aa: CASSGQPWEQYF
CDR3nt: TGTGCCAGCAGCGGACAGCCTTGGGAGCAGTACTTC

d_gene: -
abundance: -
v_gene: TRBV9
j_gene: TRBJ1-3
CDR3aa: CASSVDYRSGNTIYF
CDR3nt: TGTGCCAGCAGCGTAGACTATCGCTCTGGAAACACCATATATTTT

d_gene: -
abundance: -
v_gene: TRBV11-2
j_gene: TRBJ2-5
CDR3aa: CASSLRKREGETQYF
CDR3nt: TGTGCCAGCAGCTTAAGAAAGCGTGAGGGAGAGACCCAGTACTTC

d_gene: TRBD2
abundance: -
v_gene: TRBV12-5
j_gene: TRBJ2-1
CDR3aa: CASGSGSGGNDEQFF
CDR3nt: TGTGCTAGTGGCTCGGGGAGCGGGGGGAACGATGAGCAGTTCTTC

d_gene: -
abundance: -
v_gene: TRBV7-2
j_gene: TRBJ1-6
CDR3aa: CASSLAWRINNSPLHF
CDR3nt: TGTGCCAGCAGCTTAGCTTGGCGGATAAATAATTCACCCCTCCACTTT

d_gene: TRBD1
abundance: -
v_gene: TRBV2
j_gene: TRBJ1-4
CDR3aa: CASTKDRVRREKLFF
CDR3nt: TGTGCCAGCACCAAGGACAGGGTTCGGCGGGAAAAACTGTTTTTT

d_gene: TRBD1
abundance: -
v_gene: TRBV5-1
j_gene: TRBJ2-5
CDR3aa: CASSATGGPPQETQYF
CDR3nt: TGCGCCAGCAGCGCAACAGGGGGACCCCCCCAAGAGACCCAGTACTTC

d_gene: -
abundance: -
v_gene: TRBV5-5
j_gene: TRBJ1-2
CDR3aa: CASSLEVGANYGYTF
CDR3nt: TGTGCCAGCAGCTTGGAGGTGGGGGCCAACTATGGCTACACCTTC

d_gene: -
abundance: -
v_gene: TRBV10-3
j_gene: TRBJ1-1
CDR3aa: CAISGGMNTEAFF
CDR3nt: TGTGCCATCAGTGGGGGAATGAACACTGAAGCTTTCTTT

d_gene: TRBD1
abundance: -
v_gene: TRBV5-1
j_gene: TRBJ1-1
CDR3aa: CASSTAGGTEAFF
CDR3nt: TGCGCCAGCAGCACCGCAGGGGGCACTGAAGCTTTCTTT

d_gene: -
abundance: few
v_gene: TRBV7-2
j_gene: TRBJ1-2
CDR3aa: CASSLGPWDGYTF
CDR3nt: TGTGCCAGCAGCTTGGGCCCCTGGGATGGCTACACCTTC

d_gene: TRBD1
abundance: -
v_gene: TRBV28
j_gene: TRBJ1-2
CDR3aa: CASSFRGLDYGYTF
CDR3nt: TGTGCCAGCAGTTTCAGGGGGCTGGACTATGGCTACACCTTC

d_gene: -
abundance: once
v_gene: TRBV28
j_gene: TRBJ1-2
CDR3aa: CASSDPSPSGGWGYTF
CDR3nt: TGTGCCAGCAGTGACCCTTCCCCCTCGGGGGGCTGGGGCTACACCTTC

d_gene: TRBD1
abundance: -
v_gene: TRBV24-1
j_gene: TRBJ2-7
CDR3aa: CATSAPGTGAKQYF
CDR3nt: TGTGCCACCAGTGCCCCCGGGACAGGGGCTAAGCAGTACTTC

d_gene: -
abundance: -
v_gene: TRBV9
j_gene: TRBJ1-2
CDR3aa: CASSVVTDSNYGYTF
CDR3nt: TGTGCCAGCAGCGTAGTGACTGACAGTAACTATGGCTACACCTTC

d_gene: -
abundance: -
v_gene: TRBV2
j_gene: TRBJ1-3
CDR3aa: CASSESPSSGNTIYF
CDR3nt: TGTGCCAGCAGTGAATCGCCCAGCTCTGGAAACACCATATATTTT

d_gene: TRBD1
abundance: -
v_gene: TRBV7-9
j_gene: TRBJ1-6
CDR3aa: CASSFGSGGGSPLHF
CDR3nt: TGTGCCAGCAGCTTCGGTTCAGGGGGCGGTTCACCCCTCCACTTT

d_gene: -
abundance: -
v_gene: TRBV5-6
j_gene: TRBJ1-2
CDR3aa: CASSFSNYGYTF
CDR3nt: TGTGCCAGCAGCTTTTCCAACTATGGCTACACCTTC

d_gene: -
abundance: -
v_gene: TRBV19
j_gene: TRBJ2-2
CDR3aa: CASSIARNTGELFF
CDR3nt: TGTGCCAGTAGTATAGCAAGGAACACCGGGGAGCTGTTTTTT

d_gene: -
abundance: -
v_gene: TRBV28
j_gene: TRBJ1-2
CDR3aa: CASSFRLGAYGYTF
CDR3nt: TGTGCCAGCAGTTTTCGCCTGGGGGCCTATGGCTACACCTTC

d_gene: -
abundance: -
v_gene: TRBV7-2
j_gene: TRBJ1-2
CDR3aa: CASSLGVGALYGYTF
CDR3nt: TGTGCCAGCAGCTTAGGGGTGGGGGCCCTCTATGGCTACACCTTC

d_gene: -
abundance: -
v_gene: TRBV5-1
j_gene: TRBJ1-5
CDR3aa: CASSLGGGNQPQHF
CDR3nt: TGCGCCAGCAGCTTAGGGGGAGGCAATCAGCCCCAGCATTTT

d_gene: TRBD1
abundance: -
v_gene: TRBV18
j_gene: TRBJ2-5
CDR3aa: CASSKGTGAQETQYF
CDR3nt: TGTGCCAGCTCCAAAGGGACAGGGGCGCAGGAGACCCAGTACTTC

d_gene: -
abundance: -
v_gene: TRBV7-2
j_gene: TRBJ1-5
CDR3aa: CASSLAGAGQPQHF
CDR3nt: TGTGCCAGCAGCTTGGCCGGAGCAGGTCAGCCCCAGCATTTT

d_gene: -
abundance: -
v_gene: TRBV7-9
j_gene: TRBJ1-4
CDR3aa: CASSLQGGLFF
CDR3nt: TGTGCCAGCAGCTTACAGGGCGGTCTGTTTTTT

d_gene: TRBD1
abundance: -
v_gene: TRBV11-2
j_gene: TRBJ2-2
CDR3aa: CASSSGQGHTGELFF
CDR3nt: TGTGCCAGCAGTTCAGGACAGGGCCACACCGGGGAGCTGTTTTTT

d_gene: TRBD1
abundance: -
v_gene: TRBV7-8
j_gene: TRBJ1-5
CDR3aa: CASSHRDRGAGNQPQHF
CDR3nt: TGTGCCAGCAGCCACCGGGACAGGGGGGCTGGAAATCAGCCCCAGCATTTT

d_gene: -
abundance: -
v_gene: TRBV25-1
j_gene: TRBJ1-5
CDR3aa: CASSREGVGQPQHF
CDR3nt: TGTGCCAGCAGCCGAGAAGGGGTGGGTCAGCCCCAGCATTTT

d_gene: -
abundance: -
v_gene: TRBV6-5
j_gene: TRBJ1-3
CDR3aa: CAISRVGTGNTIYF
CDR3nt: TGTGCCATCTCCAGGGTAGGGACTGGAAACACCATATATTTT